This T cell receptor beta chain was sequenced in a study of PD-1 blockade in classical Hodgkin lymphoma (dated by TCRdb to the early 2020s). For the study in its entirety: Nivolumab dosing was 3 mg/kg intravenously every 2 weeks, continuing until either disease progression or unacceptable toxicity. A peripheral blood immune signature of response to PD-1 blockade in classical Hodgkin lymphoma was defined using TCR beta sequencing and CyTOF. The study at large found these results: Lower diversity was seen in patients whose nivolumab began less than 1 year after ASCT, and these patients were left out of later analyses so that immune reconstitution would not confound the results. The study was restricted to a single clinical trial cohort, and the causes of repertoire differences, possibly disease activity or prior therapy, were left undefined. Baseline diversity similar to that of newly diagnosed patients was observed in trial patients achieving complete response, whereas significantly lower diversity was observed in partial responders and progressors. By C4D1, a significant rise was seen in CD4+ TCR diversity but not in CD8+ TCR diversity (p=0.0027 vs p=0.16), and the rise was most apparent among complete responders (p=0.02). Baseline TCR diversity was reported to be lower in newly diagnosed patients than in healthy donors and to be lower still in relapsed/refractory patients.

The Qiagen DNeasy kit was used to extract genomic DNA from unsorted PBMCs and from the negatively selected CD4+ and CD8+ fractions. Amplification of TCR beta CDR3 regions was done by immunoSEQ multiplex PCR with primers that anneal to V and J segments. A synthetic immune receptor repertoire was used to minimize amplification bias, and remaining bias was computationally removed after sequencing. The study's own analysis went as follows. Custom Python scripts were used to quantify repertoire diversity as the Shannon entropy index. The unsorted, CD4+ and CD8+ repertoires were each analyzed separately, with the exception of combined analyses, where CD4+ and CD8+ sequences were merged in silico. Clonal expansion was defined as at least a 2-fold frequency increase after treatment relative to C1D1, with a pseudocount of 0.5 for undetected baseline clones. Clones with 0 or 1 copy at C1D1 were defined as singleton clones, while clones with 2 or more copies were defined as non-singleton clones. Clones expanded in unsorted samples were labelled as CD4+, CD8+ or unknown by matching protein sequences in sorted samples from the same patient. Wilcoxon tests were applied to paired samples to test diversity changes from C1D1 to C4D1. TCRdb took over this immuneACCESS table, retaining in-frame rearrangements with V and J assigned. Such tables are incomplete; in checked studies, under half of the missing clones stem from an unresolved V gene, and the remainder is unexplained. D and trimming were read from the DNA, whereas the V and J calls and clone size are those reported in that table. A total of 15,000 to 20,000 clones appear in this sample, approximately 68% of them only once. In total, the top ten clones hold approximately 8.3% of the sample.

As for this clone: Its antigen target is currently unknown. No base-level quality is on record; no much larger clone is a single base apart.

As encoded in the germline V gene, CDR1 is MNHEY while CDR2 is SVGAGI. The CDR3 goes from the cysteine to the phenylalanine over 15 residues. Only the CDR3 region is kept as DNA, spanning 45 bases read in frame from base 1. Cut back by 3 bases and 1 base, the V and J ends lie 13 bases apart. Sample time point, as interpreted from the label and publication: cycle 2 day 1 (C2D1) of nivolumab. Relapse after autologous stem cell transplantation had occurred in all trial patients, and cohorts A, B and C were distinguished by prior brentuximab vedotin exposure. The trial cohort included 50 to 70 patients with relapsed/refractory classical Hodgkin lymphoma, and each patient had a best overall response of complete response, partial response or progressive disease. Single-agent nivolumab was administered to trial patients in the multi-cohort phase II CheckMate 205 trial. An independent review committee assessed best overall response by applying the 2007 International Working Group response criteria. Trial PBMCs were collected immediately before nivolumab initiation (C1D1) and during therapy at cycle 2 day 1 and cycle 4 day 1. Peripheral blood was collected in 8 mL Vacutainer Cell Preparation Tubes, from which PBMCs were isolated by centrifugation and then cryopreserved.

Material: peripheral blood mononuclear cells (PBMCs), obtained before the second cycle of nivolumab. The receptor comes from a human donor with classical Hodgkin lymphoma. The chain employs TRBV6-5 and TRBJ2-7; a tentative D match to TRBD2 spans 5 bases. The DNA reads TGTGCCAGCAGTTATACCTTACTAGGATCCTACGAGCAGTACTTC. The resulting protein is CASSYTLLGSYEQYF.